The 28 T cell receptor beta chains below were found in one sample sequenced in a study of T cell changes during pregnancy in multiple sclerosis. Clones were sequenced by immunoSEQ multiplex PCR, and TCRdb holds only the in-frame ones, with some missing. Of around 130,000 clones in the sample, roughly 95% were seen once. Sequencing used peripheral blood, obtained after pregnancy. The receptors here all came from a female donor with multiple sclerosis, enrolled in a pregnancy study.

V is TRBV28 and J is TRBJ2-7; tentatively, D is TRBD2 (6 bases). The germline gives CDR1 MDHEN, CDR2 SYDVKM. V was pared by 3 bases and J by 3 bases, with 12 bases between. The CDR3 has 14 amino acids. CDR3 protein: CASSFGGKGYEQYF. CDR3 in DNA: TGTGCCAGCAGTTTTGGGGGGAAGGGCTACGAGCAGTACTTC.

The chain employs TRBV27 and TRBJ2-7, with 14 bases lining up with TRBD2. Germline V gives CDR1 MNHEY, CDR2 SMNVEV (reference sequence). The CDR3 runs 15 residues. Trimming took 5 bases from V and 3 from J; bases not matched to a gene: 3. CDR3: CASSPGTSGSYEQYF. CDR3 sequence (DNA): TGTGCCAGCAGTCCCGGGACTAGCGGGAGCTACGAGCAGTACTTC.

The chain couples TRBV19 to TRBJ2-7; TRBD1 matches 7 bases. Per the germline V gene, CDR1 is LNHDA and CDR2 is SQIVND (reference sequence). Unmatched junction bases numbered 6, after V lost 3 bases and J lost 4 bases. This CDR3 region has 14 residues. CDR3 sequence: CASSMDRRRYEQYF. DNA of the CDR3: TGTGCCAGTAGTATGGACAGGAGGAGGTACGAGCAGTACTTC.

V gene TRBV7-6 combines with J gene TRBJ2-7, with TRBD1 identical over 9 bases. The CDR3 is 15 amino acids. Germline CDR1 SGHVS, CDR2 FNYEAQ. The V segment lost 5 bases and the J segment 5 bases; nucleotides outside the gene matches: 10. In DNA, the CDR3 is TGTGCCAGCAGCCATCCGGGACAGGGTTTTAACGAGCAGTACTTC. It is translated as CASSHPGQGFNEQYF.

The rearrangement uses TRBV5-5 and TRBJ2-1; the match to TRBD2 covers 12 bases. Germline CDR1 is SGHKS and CDR2 is YYEKEE (reference sequence). There are 15 residues in the CDR3. J lost 4 bases, V lost 7 bases, and 6 bases had no gene match. The CDR3 coding sequence is TGTGCCAGCGGCACCGGGACTAGCGGGTACAATGAGCAGTTCTTC. It is translated as CASGTGTSGYNEQFF.

This clone has a single count. CDR3 in amino acids: CASSLPTSGAYNEQFF. The CDR3 nucleotides are TGTGCCAGCAGCTTGCCCACTAGCGGCGCATACAATGAGCAGTTCTTC. The rearrangement uses TRBV5-6 and TRBJ2-1; 8 nucleotides match TRBD2. CDR1 SGHDT and CDR2 YYEEEE come from the germline V gene. After removal of 1 base from V and 4 bases from J, the junction contained 7 bases not matched to a gene. The CDR3 spans 16 residues.

This clone has more than one count but fewer than ten. This rearrangement joins TRBV30 to TRBJ1-1; 7 bases are a match to TRBD1. The CDR3 runs 14 residues. Germline trimming cut 3 bases from V and 4 bases from J; bases unmatched to any gene: 8. Germline V lookup: CDR1 GTSNPN, CDR2 SVGIG (reference sequence). The chain's CDR3 is CAWRVPDRVTEAFF. CDR3 bases: TGTGCCTGGAGAGTTCCCGACAGGGTCACTGAAGCTTTCTTT.

The chain links TRBV4-3 to TRBJ1-2; TRBD1 agrees at 11 bases. Trimming removed 1 base from V and 5 bases from J; junction bases left unmatched: 3. This CDR3 has 15 amino acids. The V gene's germline CDR1 is LGHNA and CDR2 YSLEER. The CDR3 DNA follows: TGCGCCAGCAGCCAAGGGCGGGACAGGGGGTATGGCTACACCTTC. Protein product: CASSQGRDRGYGYTF.

The chain joins TRBV2 to TRBJ2-1, with 9 nucleotides matching TRBD2. The CDR3 length is 14 residues. After removal of 2 bases from V and 9 bases from J, the junction contained 5 bases not matched to a gene. CDR1 is SNHLY, CDR2 FYNNEI, per germline. This CDR3 is CASSEIGSGSEQFF. The CDR3 DNA reads TGTGCCAGCAGTGAAATAGGTAGCGGGAGTGAGCAGTTCTTC.

In nucleotides, the CDR3 is TGTGCCAGCAGTTACCGGAGGGTGGATGAAAAACTGTTTTTT. Amino acid sequence: CASSYRRVDEKLFF. The V and J genes are TRBV6-6 and TRBJ1-4, with no clear D. Per the germline V gene, CDR1 is MNHNY and CDR2 is SVGAGI (reference sequence). The CDR3 covers 14 residues. With 2 bases removed from V and 6 bases from J, the gap between germline ends came to 10 bases.

The rearrangement uses TRBV2 and TRBJ1-4, with D possibly matching TRBD1 (6 bases). V lost 8 bases and J 2 bases, leaving 12 bases between the germline ends. The CDR3 runs to 14 residues. Germline V gives CDR1 SNHLY, CDR2 FYNNEI. CDR3 in amino acids: CASGGGGTNEKLFF. The CDR3 nucleotides are TGTGCCAGCGGAGGGGGAGGGACTAATGAAAAACTGTTTTTT.

J is TRBJ2-1 and V is TRBV5-1; 7 bases agree with TRBD2. The V gene end was trimmed by 0 bases and the J gene end by 7 bases; junction bases not matched to a gene: 4. The V gene's germline CDR1 is SGHRS and CDR2 YFSETQ. The CDR3 runs 14 residues. The CDR3 coding sequence is TGCGCCAGCAGCTTGGAACTAGCGACGAATGAGCAGTTCTTC. Translated: CASSLELATNEQFF. Full variable domain (missing parts from reference TRBV5-1 and TRBJ2-1): KAGVTQTPRYLIKTRGQQVTLSCSPISGHRSVSWYQQTPGQGLQFLFEYFSETQRNKGNFPGRFSGRQFSNSRSEMNVSTLELGDSALYLCASSLELATNEQFFGPGTRLTVL.

This clone was counted once. This chain links TRBV11-2 with TRBJ2-2, with 9 bases that match TRBD2. This CDR3 has 15 amino acids. The germline gives CDR1 SGHAT, CDR2 FQNNGV. V lost 7 bases to trimming and J lost 5 bases; unmatched junction nucleotides: 8. Here the CDR3 reads CASTILAGVTGELFF. For the CDR3, the DNA is TGTGCCAGCACCATATTAGCGGGAGTAACCGGGGAGCTGTTTTTT.

The chain links TRBV5-4 to TRBJ1-2; tentative D call: TRBD1 (6 bases). V lost 5 bases and J 3 bases, leaving 11 bases between the germline ends. This CDR3 is built from 13 residues. Germline V gives CDR1 SGHNT, CDR2 YYREEE (reference sequence). The DNA for the CDR3 is TGTGCCAGCAGTTCCGGGGGGCACTATGGCTACACCTTC. This encodes CASSSGGHYGYTF.

This rearrangement joins TRBV28 to TRBJ1-4; 10 bases agree with TRBD1. Germline V gene sequence: CDR1 MDHEN, CDR2 SYDVKM. The CDR3 extends over 15 amino acids. J lost 8 bases, V lost 5 bases, and 8 bases had no gene match. The CDR3 is CASSPGDRGREKLFF. The CDR3 coding sequence is TGTGCCAGCAGTCCCGGAGACAGGGGGCGCGAAAAACTGTTTTTT.

This chain connects TRBV7-2 to TRBJ1-3; D may be TRBD1 (5 bases). The CDR3 has 16 residues. Germline V lookup: CDR1 SGHTA, CDR2 FQGNSA. Trimming took off 4 bases at V and 0 bases at J, with 13 bases between the two ends. The CDR3 loop is CASSSLGGDSGNTIYF. The CDR3 bases are TGTGCCAGCAGCTCCCTTGGGGGGGACTCTGGAAACACCATATATTTT.

The rearrangement uses TRBV2 and TRBJ1-4; possibly TRBD1 for D (5 bases). The germline V gene has CDR1 SNHLY and CDR2 FYNNEI. Trimming removed 8 bases at V and 7 bases at J, with 17 bases between. The CDR3 runs 14 residues. The CDR3 bases are TGTGCCAGCCACGGCAGGGTTTCGGGTGAAAAACTGTTTTTT. Its protein is CASHGRVSGEKLFF.

J is TRBJ2-7 and V is TRBV27; 8 bases match TRBD2. From germline, CDR1 is MNHEY and CDR2 SMNVEV (reference sequence). With V trimmed by 4 bases and J by 2 bases, 4 bases remained unmatched. This CDR3 has 14 amino acids. CDR3 bases: TGTGCCAGCAGTTACACTAGCGGTACCTACGAGCAGTACTTC. Translating gives CASSYTSGTYEQYF.

The chain carries TRBV4-1 and TRBJ2-7; unclear D gene. CDR1 is MGHRA and CDR2 is YSYEKL in the germline V gene. This CDR3 contains 13 residues. Between the trimmed V and J ends, which lost 2 bases and 3 bases, there was a span of 8 bases. The CDR3 region is CASSQRQDYEQYF. The CDR3 DNA reads TGCGCCAGCAGCCAAAGGCAGGACTACGAGCAGTACTTC.

The chain carries TRBV2 and TRBJ1-2; TRBD1 is a possible D gene (6 bases). Per germline, CDR1 SNHLY and CDR2 FYNNEI. V was shortened by 5 bases and J by 5 bases, with 18 bases between the two germline ends. The CDR3 is made up of 15 amino acids. Here the CDR3 reads CASSRGYGQPYGYTF. As DNA, the CDR3 is TGTGCCAGCAGTCGAGGATATGGACAGCCATATGGCTACACCTTC. Combining the CDR3 with reference TRBV2 and TRBJ1-2 gives the whole variable domain EPEVTQTPSHQVTQMGQEVILRCVPISNHLYFYWYRQILGQKVEFLVSFYNNEISEKSEIFDDQFSVERPDGSNFTLKIRSTKLEDSAMYFCASSRGYGQPYGYTFGSGTRLTVV.

The chain has TRBV2 and TRBJ2-5; 9 bases align to TRBD1. J lost 2 bases, V lost 6 bases, and 4 bases had no gene match. Germline CDR1 and CDR2: SNHLY and FYNNEI. This CDR3 has 14 residues. In DNA, the CDR3 is TGTGCCAGCAGCCGGACAGGGGTACAAGAGACCCAGTACTTC. It encodes CASSRTGVQETQYF.

The chain is built from TRBV7-8 and TRBJ2-3, with 10 positions matching TRBD2. Germline V gene sequence: CDR1 SGHVS, CDR2 FQNEAQ. J gave up 4 bases and V 1 base, and 2 bases lay outside the gene matches. The CDR3 has 15 amino acids. The CDR3 is CASSLGAGGADTQYF. CDR3 in DNA: TGTGCCAGCAGCTTAGGAGCGGGAGGGGCAGATACGCAGTATTTT.

The J gene is TRBJ1-1, the V gene TRBV7-8, with D unresolved. V was pared by 4 bases and J by 3 bases, with 9 bases between. This CDR3 is built from 13 residues. Per the germline V gene, CDR1 is SGHVS and CDR2 is FQNEAQ. This CDR3 is CASSYRVDTEAFF. The CDR3 region has the DNA TGTGCCAGCAGCTACCGAGTTGACACTGAAGCTTTCTTT.

The rearrangement joins TRBV19 to TRBJ1-1; TRBD1 matches 8 bases. J was trimmed by 7 bases and V by 3 bases; bases with no gene match: 10. Germline-derived CDR1 and CDR2 are LNHDA and SQIVND (reference sequence). The CDR3 totals 15 residues. CDR3 coding DNA: TGTGCCAGTAGTATCCAGGGGGCAGGGGATAGTGAAGCTTTCTTT. Encoded protein: CASSIQGAGDSEAFF.

The CDR3 DNA reads TGCGCCAGCAGCTCCCCTAGCGGGAGGGCCTCTTTTGATGAGCAGTTCTTC. It specifies CASSSPSGRASFDEQFF. J is TRBJ2-1 and V is TRBV5-1; 12 nucleotides agree with TRBD2. J lost 8 bases, V lost 3 bases, and 12 bases had no gene match. The CDR3 length is 17 residues. Germline CDR1 is SGHRS and CDR2 is YFSETQ.

The chain links TRBV6-4 to TRBJ2-1; 10 nucleotides match TRBD1. J lost 3 bases, V lost 4 bases, and 6 bases had no gene match. The germline V gene encodes CDR1 MRHNA and CDR2 SNTAGT. This CDR3 contains 16 residues. In DNA, the CDR3 is TGTGCCAGCAGTGCAGAGGGACAGGGGCTCTACAATGAGCAGTTCTTC. Protein product: CASSAEGQGLYNEQFF.

The rearrangement uses TRBV19 and TRBJ2-2; TRBD1 matches at 9 bases. V was clipped by 6 bases and J by 6 bases; unmatched bases: 11. The CDR3 has 16 residues. The germline V gene has CDR1 LNHDA and CDR2 SQIVND (reference sequence). CDR3 region: CASRNPGQGLSGELFF. The CDR3 bases are TGTGCCAGTAGGAACCCGGGACAGGGTTTGTCCGGGGAGCTGTTTTTT.

The V and J genes are TRBV5-6 and TRBJ2-5; maybe TRBD2 (6 bases). The V end lost 2 bases, the J end lost 7 bases, and 24 bases lay between the germline ends. The CDR3 has 17 residues. CDR1 SGHDT and CDR2 YYEEEE come from the germline V gene. DNA of the CDR3: TGTGCCAGCAGCTTTTATCGCGGAGGGGATTTCCAATGGACCCAGTACTTC. Translating gives CASSFYRGGDFQWTQYF.